Each of the 10 T cell receptor beta chains below was sequenced from the same sample in a study of vaccination and CD4 T cells after COVID-19. Cultured CD4+ T-cell DNA underwent Oncomine TCR Beta short-read sequencing. In TCRdb, the PCR reads were re-called with MiXCR into one record per CDR3 protein. The data contain approximately 7,100 distinct CDR3 sequences, 52% of them singletons. No antigen is known for these receptors. Indicated treatment: approximately 11-day PBMC culture with coronavirus spike peptide pools or control peptides (ViraFEST assay). One should note that the unexposed donor's CD4+ T cells were collected before the COVID-19 pandemic (2011-2018). Sequenced sample: CD4+ T cells from blood, cultured in vitro. These receptor sequences come from a human donor in good health.

The V and J genes are TRBV7-6 and TRBJ1-1, with 7 nucleotides matching TRBD1. This CDR3 region has 16 residues. Looked up from germline, CDR1 is SGHVS and CDR2 is FNYEAQ. The ends lost 6 bases at V and 0 bases at J; junction bases unmatched: 10. The CDR3: CASRAGQAILNTEAFF. The CDR3 nucleotides read TGTGCCAGCAGGGCAGGACAGGCGATTCTGAACACTGAAGCTTTCTTT.

The chain recombines TRBV11-3 with TRBJ2-4; 7 bases fit TRBD2. J lost 8 bases, V lost 1 base, and 17 bases had no gene match. The CDR3 spans 18 residues. Germline lookup yields CDR1 SGHNT and CDR2 YENEEA. CDR3: CASSLGLAVVGEGDIQYF. The DNA of the CDR3 is TGTGCCAGCAGCTTAGGTTTGGCTGTGGTGGGGGAGGGAGACATTCAGTACTTC.

The gene calls are TRBV9 and TRBJ2-3; 9 bases are shared with TRBD2. The germline V gene encodes CDR1 SGDLS and CDR2 YYNGEE. Unmatched junction bases numbered 7, after V lost 0 bases and J lost 5 bases. The CDR3 has 16 residues. CDR3 in amino acids: CASSVVGGGDLDTQYF. CDR3 DNA: TGTGCCAGCAGCGTAGTCGGCGGGGGGGATCTAGATACGCAGTATTTT. Based on the CDR3 plus reference TRBV9 and TRBJ2-3, the full variable domain is DSGVTQTPKHLITATGQRVTLRCSPRSGDLSVYWYQQSLDQGLQFLIQYYNGEERAKGNILERFSAQQFPDLHSELNLSSLELGDSALYFCASSVVGGGDLDTQYFGPGTRLTVL.

The rearrangement uses TRBV5-4 and TRBJ1-5; 11 bases fit TRBD1. The germline gives CDR1 SGHNT, CDR2 YYREEE (reference sequence). Trimming at V came to 0 bases and at J to 1 base, leaving 3 bases not matched to a gene. The CDR3 sequence is 17 residues long. DNA for the CDR3: TGTGCCAGCAGCTTGGGGACAGGGGGCGCAAGCAATCAGCCCCAGCATTTT. Protein: CASSLGTGGASNQPQHF.

The gene calls are TRBV19 and TRBJ2-3; no firm D call. The V and J ends lost 5 bases and 3 bases respectively, with 6 bases between them. The CDR3 is 12 amino acids. CDR1 and CDR2 from the germline V gene are LNHDA and SQIVND (reference sequence). Here the CDR3 DNA reads TGTGCCAGTAGTGATGCAACAGATACGCAGTATTTT. As protein: CASSDATDTQYF.

The chain uses TRBV7-6 and TRBJ2-7; 8 bases align to TRBD1. CDR1 SGHVS and CDR2 FNYEAQ come from the germline V gene. V dropped 6 bases and J dropped 7; count of bases not matched to a gene: 17. This CDR3 spans 16 amino acids. CDR3 sequence: CASRSTPGQGAREQYF. CDR3 nucleotides: TGTGCCAGCAGATCAACTCCCGGGCAGGGGGCTCGAGAGCAGTACTTC.

This chain links TRBV5-6 with TRBJ1-1; D uncertain. V dropped 4 bases and J dropped 2 bases, with 9 bases sitting between them. The CDR3 has 13 amino acids. Per the germline V gene, CDR1 is SGHDT and CDR2 is YYEEEE. CDR3 sequence reads: CASSPGPNTEAFF. The CDR3, as DNA: TGTGCCAGCAGCCCCGGGCCAAACACTGAAGCTTTCTTT.

Turning to this clonotype: Germline and junction disagree at one end, which may indicate a read error. This chain joins TRBV12-3 or TRBV12-4 and TRBJ2-7; D is ambiguous. CDR3 length: 14 amino acids. CDR3 sequence: CASSFRRTSDEQYF. In DNA form, the CDR3 reads TGTGCCAGCAGTTTCAGGCGGACCTCCGACGAGCAGTACTTC.

This chain connects TRBV7-2 to TRBJ2-1; 10 bases are a match to TRBD2. Trimming at V came to 8 bases and at J to 4 bases, leaving 5 bases not matched to a gene. CDR3 length: 14 residues. Germline CDR1 is SGHTA and CDR2 is FQGNSA. The CDR3 nucleotides are TGTGCCAGCTCGGGACTAGCGCTTTACAATGAGCAGTTCTTC. Protein product: CASSGLALYNEQFF. The complete variable domain, with remaining parts taken from reference TRBV7-2 and TRBJ2-1, reads GAGVSQSPSNKVTEKGKDVELRCDPISGHTALYWYRQSLGQGLEFLIYFQGNSAPDKSGLPSDRFSAERTGGSVSTLTIQRTQQEDSAVYLCASSGLALYNEQFFGPGTRLTVL.

The chain is built from TRBV19 and TRBJ1-1, with 10 bases fitting TRBD1. Germline V gene sequence: CDR1 LNHDA, CDR2 SQIVND (reference sequence). V lost 6 bases, J lost 2 bases, and 9 bases stayed unmatched. The CDR3 is 16 residues long. CDR3 DNA: TGTGCCAGTAGCGACCCGAGACAGGGGGCTAACACTGAAGCTTTCTTT. Protein product: CASSDPRQGANTEAFF.